One sample yielded the 7 T cell receptor beta chains listed below, sequenced in a study of T-cell memory formation after mild COVID-19 (dated by TCRdb to the early 2020s). Library preparation was by 5' RACE. Sequencing relied on an Illumina NovaSeq 6000. The public reads were quality trimmed at Q25 with fastp and then assembled into clones with MiXCR by TCRdb, keeping productive beta chains. CDR3 protein duplicates are merged, each entry listing the most common genes and DNA. The sample yields 300,000 to 350,000 distinct CDR3 sequences; roughly 21% were counted once. Around 20% of the sample is in the top ten clones. Sequencing was performed on PBMCs or a T cell subset sorted from them (not recorded which). These receptors came from a man between 18 and 35 years old who had mild COVID-19 (a few samples of this study predate the infection). The sample titles of this study are shuffled in the database, so cell type and time point are left out; the donor was told from shared clones.

This clonotype was seen many times. This sequence joins TRBV3-1 and TRBJ1-1; possibly TRBD1 for D (5 bases). Trimming left V 3 bases short and J 5 bases short, with 19 bases between. The germline gives CDR1 LGHDT, CDR2 YNNKEL (reference sequence). This CDR3 has 16 residues. CDR3: CASSQNVGAGGTEAFF. The CDR3 DNA sequence: TGTGCCAGCAGCCAGAACGTTGGGGCAGGCGGGACTGAAGCTTTCTTT. The full variable domain, rest sourced from reference TRBV3-1 and TRBJ1-1, is DTAVSQTPKYLVTQMGNDKSIKCEQNLGHDTMYWYKQDSKKFLKIMFSYNNKELIINETVPNRFSPKSPDKAHLNLHINSLELGDSAVYFCASSQNVGAGGTEAFFGQGTRLTVV.

This clonotype has just a few counts. CDR3 residues: CASNRLAVEGAQYF. Here the CDR3 DNA reads TGTGCCAGCAACCGACTAGCGGTGGAGGGGGCCCAGTACTTC. The chain joins TRBV6-1 to TRBJ2-5; 9 bases align to TRBD2. Germline V gene sequence: CDR1 MNHNS, CDR2 SASEGT. V was clipped by 7 bases and J by 9 bases; unmatched bases: 12. The CDR3 consists of 14 residues.

V and J are TRBV5-4 and TRBJ1-6; 9 bases line up with TRBD1. Losses at the gene ends were 2 bases for V and 7 bases for J; bases not matched to a gene: 1. The length of the CDR3 is 14 residues. Germline V gene lookup returns CDR1 SGHNT and CDR2 YYREEE (reference sequence). For the CDR3, the DNA is TGTGCCAGCAGCTTCGGACAGGGGAATTCACCCCTCCACTTT. It encodes CASSFGQGNSPLHF.

The rearrangement uses TRBV6-2 or TRBV6-3 and TRBJ2-7, with D perhaps matching TRBD1 (5 bases). CDR3 length: 12 amino acids. The V end lost 6 bases, the J end lost 4 bases, and 10 bases lay between the germline ends. The germline CDR1 and CDR2 sequences are MNHEY and SVGEGT. The DNA for the CDR3 is TGTGCCAGCAGCCAGACAGAGTACGAGCAGTACGTC. Its protein product is CASSQTEYEQYV.

This clonotype was recorded many times. This chain uses TRBV14 with TRBJ1-2; D ambiguous. The CDR3 is made up of 15 amino acids. V lost 0 bases to trimming and J lost 2 bases, with 10 bases between them. CDR1 is SGHDN and CDR2 is FVKESK in the germline V gene. As DNA, the CDR3 is TGTGCCAGCAGCCAAGATCAGGAGTGGAACTATGGCTACACCTTC. Translated: CASSQDQEWNYGYTF.

This chain links TRBV29-1 with TRBJ2-7, with TRBD2 identical over 10 bases. Germline CDR1 and CDR2: SQVTM and ANQGSEA. Trimming removed 3 bases from V and 7 bases from J; junction bases left unmatched: 6. The length of the CDR3 is 13 residues. The CDR3, as DNA: TGCAGCGTTGATGGAGCGGGGGGGCGAGAGCAGTACTTC. Protein product: CSVDGAGGREQYF.

The rearrangement joins TRBV18 to TRBJ1-2, with TRBD1 matching over 7 bases. Germline trimming cut 3 bases from V and 7 bases from J; bases unmatched to any gene: 8. The CDR3 has 14 residues. Germline V gives CDR1 KGHSH, CDR2 LQKENI. The chain's CDR3 is CASSPGTETSGYTF. Written as DNA, the CDR3 is TGTGCCAGCTCACCGGGGACAGAGACCTCTGGCTACACCTTC.